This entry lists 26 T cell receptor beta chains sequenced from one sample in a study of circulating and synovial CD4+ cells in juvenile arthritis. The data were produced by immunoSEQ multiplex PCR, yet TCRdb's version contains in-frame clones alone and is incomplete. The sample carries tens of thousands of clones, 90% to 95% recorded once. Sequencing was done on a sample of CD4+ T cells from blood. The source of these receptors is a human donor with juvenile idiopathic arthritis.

The CDR3 spells CASSLRDRGRFGYTF. CDR3 sequence (DNA): TGTGCCAGCAGTTTAAGGGACAGGGGTAGATTTGGCTACACCTTC. The chain recombines TRBV27 with TRBJ1-2, with TRBD1 matching over 10 bases. Germline V CDR1 and CDR2: MNHEY, SMNVEV (reference sequence). The trim removed 2 bases at V and 7 bases at J, leaving 7 bases unmatched. CDR3 length: 15 residues.

The CDR3 coding sequence is TGTGCCAGCAGCTTAGTAGGGGCGACCGGGTCACCCCTCCACTTT. Translation gives CASSLVGATGSPLHF. The rearrangement uses TRBV11-2 and TRBJ1-6, with D perhaps TRBD1 (5 bases). The CDR3 is 15 residues long. The germline V gene encodes CDR1 SGHAT and CDR2 FQNNGV. Trimming removed 1 base from V and 10 bases from J, with 14 bases in between.

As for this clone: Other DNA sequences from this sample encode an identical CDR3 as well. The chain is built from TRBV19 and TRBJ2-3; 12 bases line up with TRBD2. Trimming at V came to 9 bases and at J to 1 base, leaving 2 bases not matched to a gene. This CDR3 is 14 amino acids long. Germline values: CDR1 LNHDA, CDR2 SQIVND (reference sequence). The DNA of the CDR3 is TGTGCCAGCCGACTAGCGGGGGGCACAGATACGCAGTATTTT. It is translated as CASRLAGGTDTQYF.

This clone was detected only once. CDR3 amino acids: CASSELRDTQYF. The CDR3 DNA reads as TGTGCCAGCAGTGAATTGAGAGATACGCAGTATTTT. The rearrangement joins TRBV2 to TRBJ2-3; D remains ambiguous. There are 12 residues in the CDR3. With 2 bases removed from V and 5 bases from J, the gap between germline ends came to 5 bases. Looked up from germline, CDR1 is SNHLY and CDR2 is FYNNEI.

The CDR3 is CASSTPGHWVSGEQFF. CDR3 nucleotides: TGTGCCAGCAGCACGCCGGGACATTGGGTTTCCGGGGAGCAGTTCTTC. The gene calls are TRBV7-6 and TRBJ2-1; possibly TRBD1 for D (6 bases). Germline V gene lookup returns CDR1 SGHVS and CDR2 FNYEAQ. The CDR3 loop spans 16 amino acids. The germline V and J ends were trimmed by 5 bases and 10 bases, with 24 bases remaining between them.

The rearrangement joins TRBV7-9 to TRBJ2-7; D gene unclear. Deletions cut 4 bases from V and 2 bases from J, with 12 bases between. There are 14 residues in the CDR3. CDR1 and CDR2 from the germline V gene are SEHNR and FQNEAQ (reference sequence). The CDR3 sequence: CASSSETGTYEQYF. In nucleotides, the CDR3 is TGTGCCAGCAGCTCGGAGACTGGTACCTACGAGCAGTACTTC.

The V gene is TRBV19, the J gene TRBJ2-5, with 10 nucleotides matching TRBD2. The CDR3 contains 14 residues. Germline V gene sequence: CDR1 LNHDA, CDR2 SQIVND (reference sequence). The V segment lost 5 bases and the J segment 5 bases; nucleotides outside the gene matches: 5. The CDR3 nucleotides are TGTGCCAGTAGTGTCGGGACTAGCGATGAGACCCAGTACTTC. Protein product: CASSVGTSDETQYF.

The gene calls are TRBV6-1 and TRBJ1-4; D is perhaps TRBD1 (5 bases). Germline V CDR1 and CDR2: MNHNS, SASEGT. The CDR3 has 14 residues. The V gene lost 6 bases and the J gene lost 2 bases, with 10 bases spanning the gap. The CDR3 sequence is CASRLTVTNEKLFF. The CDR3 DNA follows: TGTGCCAGCAGGCTGACAGTGACTAATGAAAAACTGTTTTTT.

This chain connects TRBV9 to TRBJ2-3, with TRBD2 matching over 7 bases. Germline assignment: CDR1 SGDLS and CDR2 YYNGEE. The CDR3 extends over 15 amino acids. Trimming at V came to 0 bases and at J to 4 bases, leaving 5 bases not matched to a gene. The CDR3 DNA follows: TGTGCCAGCAGCGTAGCTCCCCTAGCGGCAGATACGCAGTATTTT. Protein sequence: CASSVAPLAADTQYF.

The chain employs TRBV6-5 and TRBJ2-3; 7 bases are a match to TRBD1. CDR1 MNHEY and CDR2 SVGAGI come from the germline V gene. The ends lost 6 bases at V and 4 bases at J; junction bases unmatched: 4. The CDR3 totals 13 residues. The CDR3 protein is CASSHDRADTQYF. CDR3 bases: TGTGCCAGCAGCCATGACAGGGCAGATACGCAGTATTTT.

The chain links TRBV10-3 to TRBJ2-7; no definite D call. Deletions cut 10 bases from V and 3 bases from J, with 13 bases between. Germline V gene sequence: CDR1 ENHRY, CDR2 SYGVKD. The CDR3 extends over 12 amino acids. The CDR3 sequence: CATRLAGYEQYF. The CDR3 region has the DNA TGTGCCACCCGCCTGGCAGGCTACGAGCAGTACTTC.

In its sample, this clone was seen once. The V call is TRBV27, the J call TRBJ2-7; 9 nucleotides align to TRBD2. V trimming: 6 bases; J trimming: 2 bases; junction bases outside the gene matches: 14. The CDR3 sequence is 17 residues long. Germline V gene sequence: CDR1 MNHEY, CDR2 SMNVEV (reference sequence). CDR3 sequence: CASRITRLADPTYEQYF. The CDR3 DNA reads TGTGCCAGCAGAATTACGAGACTAGCGGATCCTACCTACGAGCAGTACTTC.

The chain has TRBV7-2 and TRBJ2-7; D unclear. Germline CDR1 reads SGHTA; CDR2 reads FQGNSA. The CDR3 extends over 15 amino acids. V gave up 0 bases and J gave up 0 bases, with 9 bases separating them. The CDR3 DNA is TGTGCCAGCAGCTTAGCTCTACAGTTCTCCTACGAGCAGTACTTC. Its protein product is CASSLALQFSYEQYF.

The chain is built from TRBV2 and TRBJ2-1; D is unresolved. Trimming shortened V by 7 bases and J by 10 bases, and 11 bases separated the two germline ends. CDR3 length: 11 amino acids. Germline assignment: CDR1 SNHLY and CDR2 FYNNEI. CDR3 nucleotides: TGTGCCAGCACTCAACTCGGGGAGCAGTTCTTC. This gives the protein CASTQLGEQFF. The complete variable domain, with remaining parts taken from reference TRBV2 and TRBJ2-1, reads EPEVTQTPSHQVTQMGQEVILRCVPISNHLYFYWYRQILGQKVEFLVSFYNNEISEKSEIFDDQFSVERPDGSNFTLKIRSTKLEDSAMYFCASTQLGEQFFGPGTRLTVL.

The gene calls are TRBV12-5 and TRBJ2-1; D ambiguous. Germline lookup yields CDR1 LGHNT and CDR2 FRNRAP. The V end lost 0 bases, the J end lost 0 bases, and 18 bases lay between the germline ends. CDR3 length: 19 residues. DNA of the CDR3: TGTGCTAGTGGTTTGGTTTCGAAATCAAGCATGATCTCCTACAATGAGCAGTTCTTC. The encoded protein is CASGLVSKSSMISYNEQFF.

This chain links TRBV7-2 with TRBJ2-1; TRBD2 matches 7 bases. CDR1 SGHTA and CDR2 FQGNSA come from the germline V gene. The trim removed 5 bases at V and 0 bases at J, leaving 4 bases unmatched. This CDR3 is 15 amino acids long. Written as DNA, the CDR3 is TGTGCCAGCAGCACGCCTAGCGGCTCCTACAATGAGCAGTTCTTC. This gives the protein CASSTPSGSYNEQFF. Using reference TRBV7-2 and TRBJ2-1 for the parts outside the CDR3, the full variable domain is GAGVSQSPSNKVTEKGKDVELRCDPISGHTALYWYRQSLGQGLEFLIYFQGNSAPDKSGLPSDRFSAERTGGSVSTLTIQRTQQEDSAVYLCASSTPSGSYNEQFFGPGTRLTVL.

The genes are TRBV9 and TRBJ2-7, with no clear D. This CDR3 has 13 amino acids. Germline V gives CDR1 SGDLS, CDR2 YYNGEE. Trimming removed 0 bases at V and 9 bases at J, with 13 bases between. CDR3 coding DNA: TGTGCCAGCAGCGTAGACAGCTCCTCCGGGCAGTACTTC. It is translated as CASSVDSSSGQYF.

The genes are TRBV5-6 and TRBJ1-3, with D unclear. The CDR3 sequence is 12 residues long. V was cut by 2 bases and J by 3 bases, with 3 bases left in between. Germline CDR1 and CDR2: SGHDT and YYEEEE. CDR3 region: CASSFSGNTIYF. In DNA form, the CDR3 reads TGTGCCAGCAGCTTTAGTGGAAACACCATATATTTT. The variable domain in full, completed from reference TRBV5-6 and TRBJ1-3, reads DAGVTQSPTHLIKTRGQQVTLRCSPKSGHDTVSWYQQALGQGPQFIFQYYEEEERQRGNFPDRFSGHQFPNYSSELNVNALLLGDSALYLCASSFSGNTIYFGEGSWLTVV.

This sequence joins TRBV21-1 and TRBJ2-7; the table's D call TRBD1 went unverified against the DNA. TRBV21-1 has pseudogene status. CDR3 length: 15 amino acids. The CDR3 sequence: CASSIDRGPNYEQYF. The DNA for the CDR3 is TGTGCCAGCAGCATCGACAGGGGGCCCAACTACGAGCAGTACTTC.

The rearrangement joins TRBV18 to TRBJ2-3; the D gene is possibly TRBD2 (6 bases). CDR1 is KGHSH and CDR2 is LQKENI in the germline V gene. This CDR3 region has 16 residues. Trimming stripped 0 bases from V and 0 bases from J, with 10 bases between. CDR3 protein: CASSPPAGTSTDTQYF. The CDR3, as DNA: TGTGCCAGCTCACCACCGGCGGGGACTAGCACAGATACGCAGTATTTT.

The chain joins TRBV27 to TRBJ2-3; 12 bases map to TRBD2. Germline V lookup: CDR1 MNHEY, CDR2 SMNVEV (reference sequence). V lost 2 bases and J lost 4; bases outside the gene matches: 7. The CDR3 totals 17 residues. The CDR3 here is CASSLRTSGNVPDTQYF. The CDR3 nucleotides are TGTGCCAGCAGTTTAAGGACTAGCGGGAATGTCCCAGATACGCAGTATTTT.

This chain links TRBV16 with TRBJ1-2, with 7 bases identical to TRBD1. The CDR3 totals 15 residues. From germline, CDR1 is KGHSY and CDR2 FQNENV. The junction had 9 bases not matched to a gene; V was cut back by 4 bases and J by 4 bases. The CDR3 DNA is TGTGCCAGCAGCCCATCAACGGGACAGCCCTATGGCTACACCTTC. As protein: CASSPSTGQPYGYTF. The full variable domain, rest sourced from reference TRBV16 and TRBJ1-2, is GEEVAQTPKHLVRGEGQKAKLYCAPIKGHSYVFWYQQVLKNEFKFLISFQNENVFDETGMPKERFSAKCLPNSPCSLEIQATKLEDSAVYFCASSPSTGQPYGYTFGSGTRLTVV.

The DNA of the CDR3 is TGTGCCAGCAGTCCGGCGGGACAGGTCACTGGTGAGCAGTACTTC. It yields the protein CASSPAGQVTGEQYF. The chain employs TRBV9 and TRBJ2-7; 8 bases map to TRBD1. The V and J ends lost 5 bases and 7 bases, in that order; junction bases with no gene match: 14. CDR3 length: 15 amino acids. Germline CDR1 and CDR2: SGDLS and YYNGEE.

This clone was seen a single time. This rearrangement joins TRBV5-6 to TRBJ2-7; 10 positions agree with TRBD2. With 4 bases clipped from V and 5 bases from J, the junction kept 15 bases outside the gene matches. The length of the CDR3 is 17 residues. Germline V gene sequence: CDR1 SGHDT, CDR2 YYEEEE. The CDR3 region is CASSRGSVRLAGDEQYF. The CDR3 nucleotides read TGTGCCAGCAGCCGGGGGTCCGTACGACTAGCGGGCGACGAGCAGTACTTC.

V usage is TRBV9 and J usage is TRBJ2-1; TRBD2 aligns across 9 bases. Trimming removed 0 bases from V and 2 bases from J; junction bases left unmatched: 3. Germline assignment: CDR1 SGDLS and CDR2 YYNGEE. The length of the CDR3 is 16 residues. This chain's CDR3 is CASSVAPSGTYNEQFF. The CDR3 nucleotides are TGTGCCAGCAGCGTAGCACCTAGCGGGACCTACAATGAGCAGTTCTTC.

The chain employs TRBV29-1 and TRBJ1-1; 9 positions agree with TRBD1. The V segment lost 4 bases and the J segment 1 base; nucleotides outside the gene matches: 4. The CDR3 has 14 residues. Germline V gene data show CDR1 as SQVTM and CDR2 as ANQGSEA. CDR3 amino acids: CSVGTGGANTEAFF. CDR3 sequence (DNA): TGCAGCGTTGGAACAGGGGGCGCGAACACTGAAGCTTTCTTT.